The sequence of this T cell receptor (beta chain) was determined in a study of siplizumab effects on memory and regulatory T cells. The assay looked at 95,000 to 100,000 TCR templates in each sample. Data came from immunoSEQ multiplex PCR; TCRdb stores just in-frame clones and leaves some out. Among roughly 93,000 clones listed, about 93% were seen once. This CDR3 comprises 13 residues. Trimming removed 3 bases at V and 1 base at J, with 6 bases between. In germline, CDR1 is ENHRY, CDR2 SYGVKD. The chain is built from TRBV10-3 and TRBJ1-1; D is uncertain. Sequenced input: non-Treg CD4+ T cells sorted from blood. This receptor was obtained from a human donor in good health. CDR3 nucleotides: TGTGCCATCAGTGACCCCTCGAACACTGAAGCTTTCTTT. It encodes CAISDPSNTEAFF.